The 10 T cell receptor beta chains presented below share a single source sample, sequenced in a study of OX40 agonist ivuxolimab in advanced cancers. Libraries were constructed by the immunoSEQ multiplex PCR assay. In TCRdb, the immuneACCESS table is reduced to in-frame sequences with V and J assigned. These tables do not hold every clone; where another copy was compared, an unresolved V gene accounts for under half, and the others remain unexplained. Counted in this sample were some 100,000 clones; more than 80% of them appeared once. The ten top clones hold around 5% of the sample. Sequenced material: CD4+ or CD8+ T cells sorted from blood, taken in a trial of the OX40 agonist ivuxolimab. These receptors originate from an adult with an advanced solid tumor such as melanoma, head and neck, liver or kidney cancer.

The chain combines TRBV18 with TRBJ1-1, with D hard to call. The V end lost 3 bases, the J end lost 11 bases, and 10 bases lay between the germline ends. CDR1 and CDR2 from the germline V gene are KGHSH and LQKENI. This CDR3 region has 11 residues. The CDR3: CASSPKGGAFF. In nucleotides, the CDR3 is TGTGCCAGCTCACCCAAGGGAGGGGCTTTCTTT.

The J gene is TRBJ2-7, the V gene TRBV2; 9 bases align to TRBD1. Germline loops: CDR1 SNHLY, CDR2 FYNNEI. The CDR3 spans 14 residues. The ends lost 2 bases at V and 6 bases at J; junction bases unmatched: 5. CDR3 amino acids: CASSERDRVGEQYF. CDR3 nucleotides: TGTGCCAGCAGTGAACGGGACAGGGTAGGCGAGCAGTACTTC.

This clone was recorded once. V and J are TRBV5-1 and TRBJ1-1, with D perhaps TRBD1 (5 bases). Trimming shortened V by 4 bases and J by 3 bases, and 16 bases separated the two germline ends. This CDR3 is 15 amino acids long. Germline-derived CDR1 and CDR2 are SGHRS and YFSETQ. CDR3 in DNA: TGCGCCAGCAGCCCCGGACAACCAAGGGACACTGAAGCTTTCTTT. Translating it yields CASSPGQPRDTEAFF.

The chain has TRBV5-6 and TRBJ2-2; D may be TRBD2 (5 bases). The CDR3 loop spans 17 amino acids. The germline V gene encodes CDR1 SGHDT and CDR2 YYEEEE. V was shortened by 0 bases and J by 3 bases, with 15 bases between the two germline ends. For the CDR3, the DNA is TGTGCCAGCAGCTTGGATTATTGGCAGGAGGACACCGGGGAGCTGTTTTTT. Amino acid sequence: CASSLDYWQEDTGELFF.

The chain uses TRBV9 and TRBJ1-1; D gene ambiguous. The CDR3 spans 13 residues. V was cut by 0 bases and J by 2 bases, with 5 bases left in between. Looked up from germline, CDR1 is SGDLS and CDR2 is YYNGEE. The CDR3 loop reads CASSVEVNTEAFF. The DNA of the CDR3 is TGTGCCAGCAGCGTAGAAGTTAACACTGAAGCTTTCTTT.

This chain uses TRBV18 with TRBJ1-1; D perhaps matches TRBD1 (5 bases). CDR3 length: 16 amino acids. Germline CDR1 reads KGHSH; CDR2 reads LQKENI. With 1 base removed from V and 11 bases from J, the gap between germline ends came to 23 bases. As DNA, the CDR3 is TGTGCCAGCTCACCACGTGAAGGGACCTTAAGAGAGCCGGCTTTCTTT. This gives the protein CASSPREGTLREPAFF.

The chain joins TRBV6-5 to TRBJ2-6, with D maybe TRBD2 (5 bases). This CDR3 has 15 amino acids. Per germline, CDR1 MNHEY and CDR2 SVGAGI. Trimming took 8 bases from V and 1 from J, leaving 12 bases between them. The chain's CDR3 is CASRGSVSGANVLTF. CDR3 sequence (DNA): TGTGCCAGCCGGGGTTCAGTGTCTGGGGCCAACGTCCTGACTTTC.

Here the CDR3 DNA reads TGCGCCAGCAGCTTGGTGGGCGCTAACACTGAAGCTTTCTTT. Translated: CASSLVGANTEAFF. This rearrangement joins TRBV5-1 to TRBJ1-1; D remains unclear. CDR3 size: 14 residues. Trimming left V 0 bases short and J 2 bases short, with 8 bases between. CDR1 SGHRS and CDR2 YFSETQ come from the germline V gene. Full variable domain (outside the CDR3, taken from reference TRBV5-1 and TRBJ1-1): KAGVTQTPRYLIKTRGQQVTLSCSPISGHRSVSWYQQTPGQGLQFLFEYFSETQRNKGNFPGRFSGRQFSNSRSEMNVSTLELGDSALYLCASSLVGANTEAFFGQGTRLTVV.

This clone was observed a handful of times. V gene TRBV7-2 combines with J gene TRBJ2-7, with D uncertain. The CDR3 covers 13 residues. Per the germline V gene, CDR1 is SGHTA and CDR2 is FQGNSA. V gave up 1 base and J gave up 6 bases, with 10 bases separating them. This chain's CDR3 is CASSLEGSLEQYF. CDR3 nucleotides: TGTGCCAGCAGCTTAGAAGGGTCCCTCGAGCAGTACTTC.

The V and J genes are TRBV28 and TRBJ2-7; no reliable D call. The germline V gene encodes CDR1 MDHEN and CDR2 SYDVKM. The CDR3 contains 14 residues. V was pared by 4 bases and J by 5 bases, with 15 bases between. In DNA form, the CDR3 reads TGTGCCAGCAGTTCCCCGGGTAAGACCGACGAGCAGTACTTC. It is translated as CASSSPGKTDEQYF.